This T cell receptor beta chain was obtained from a study of T cells in tumors after PD-1 blockade. Background on the study: Excluded were patients with checkpoint blockade, immunosuppressants, or radiotherapy or other anti-cancer therapy within 4 weeks. Daily vismodegib 150 mg continued in a subset of anti-PD-1-treated patients. Mean per blood sample: about 110,000 templates (about 24,000-260,000), roughly 34,000 unique clonotypes. General study points: Peripheral recruitment is suggested, as some novel exhausted tumor clones were in pre-treatment blood.

Germline V gives CDR1 SGHKS, CDR2 YYEKEE (reference sequence). V was cut by 5 bases and J by 0 bases, with 8 bases left in between. The CDR3 covers 13 residues. In regard to this clone: Its matching antigen is unknown.

The assay was immunoSEQ multiplex PCR, and TCRdb's table has in-frame clones only and misses some. Of fewer than 50,000 clones in the sample, roughly 80% were seen once. The sequences come from PBMCs, collected before anti-PD-1 treatment. The clonotype originates from a human donor with basal cell carcinoma. The chain carries TRBV5-5 and TRBJ1-2; the D is unclear. This chain's CDR3 is CASSSDPNYGYTF. The CDR3 nucleotides read TGTGCCAGCAGTTCAGACCCTAACTATGGCTACACCTTC. Full variable domain (remainder filled in from reference TRBV5-5 and TRBJ1-2): DAGVTQSPTHLIKTRGQQVTLRCSPISGHKSVSWYQQVLGQGPQFIFQYYEKEERGRGNFPDRFSARQFPNYSSELNVNALLLGDSALYLCASSSDPNYGYTFGSGTRLTVV.